This T cell receptor (beta chain) was profiled in a study of a mutant IDH1 vaccine in newly diagnosed glioma. Looking at the study overall: Held at week 35, visit V12 was the safety follow-up, and visit V13 followed at week 47.

Time point given: week 47, end of study. A single vaccine dose contained 300 ug of mutant IDH1 20-mer peptide, and topical imiquimod was used with it. The study enrolled donors with new WHO grade 3 or 4 IDH1-mutant, ATRX-lost astrocytomas. Profiling relied on immunoSEQ multiplex PCR, and the TCRdb table lists in-frame clones only, not all of them. The sample has tens of thousands of clones, roughly 84% seen once. As for this clone: The antigen is not known.

V lost 6 bases and J 4 bases, leaving 8 bases between the germline ends. This CDR3 has 12 amino acids. The germline V gene has CDR1 MNHEY and CDR2 SMNVEV (reference sequence). The TCR comes from a man between 40 and 49 years old with glioma. The chain uses TRBV27 and TRBJ2-3; D gene ambiguous. The source was PBMCs, collected from a glioma patient whose treatment included an IDH1 peptide vaccine. The CDR3 region is CASSPRADTQYF. In DNA, the CDR3 is TGTGCCAGCAGCCCTAGGGCAGATACGCAGTATTTT.